These T cell receptor beta chains were read from a single sample in a study of Graves' ophthalmopathy and Graves' hyperthyroidism. TCRdb used MiXCR to reprocess the multiplex PCR reads, holding one entry per CDR3 protein. Among about 740,000 distinct CDR3 sequences listed, about 44% were seen once. Sequencing was carried out using peripheral blood. Receptor source: an adult man with Graves' ophthalmopathy. The CDR3 runs from the conserved cysteine through the conserved F or W. A D gene is named only where the DNA matches it firmly. Rows give clone size only sometimes, using once, few, many, or a class for an expanded clone.

cdr3_length,j_call,d_call,clone_size,v_call,cdr3_nt,cdr3_aa
13,TRBJ1-6,-,many,TRBV25-1,TGTGCCAGTACGATCTCCTATAATTCACCCCTCCACTTT,CASTISYNSPLHF
12,TRBJ1-1,-,many,TRBV29-1,TGCAGCGTTGCCGGGGGCAACACTGAAGCTTTCTTT,CSVAGGNTEAFF
14,TRBJ2-5,-,many,TRBV29-1,TGCAGCGTTGAAGATATGACAGGACAAGAGACCCAGTACTTC,CSVEDMTGQETQYF
14,TRBJ1-1,TRBD1,many,TRBV2,TGTGCCAGAGGACAGGGATTGGCGAACACTGAAGCTTTCTTT,CARGQGLANTEAFF
13,TRBJ2-7,-,-,TRBV6-1,TGTGCCAGCAGCCAATTTGGGTCTCGCGAGCAGTACTTC,CASSQFGSREQYF
16,TRBJ1-2,-,many,TRBV10-3,TGTGCCATCAGGGATTGGGACCGAGGACCCACGGAGGGCTACACCTTC,CAIRDWDRGPTEGYTF
17,TRBJ2-7,-,-,TRBV12-3/TRBV12-4,TGTGCTAGTGGTTTGTTTCGCGGGACACTCACTTCCTACGAGCAGTACTTC,CASGLFRGTLTSYEQYF
15,TRBJ2-5,TRBD1,few,TRBV20-1,TGCAGTGCTAGAGTTCCCCGGACAGGTCAAGAGACCCAGTACTTC,CSARVPRTGQETQYF
12,TRBJ1-2,-,once,TRBV7-2,TGTGCCAGCAGCTTAAATGCAGGGGGCTACACCTTC,CASSLNAGGYTF
16,TRBJ1-5,-,-,TRBV15,TGTGCCACCAAGTCTGCCACAACGGGGGACAATCAGCCCCAGCATTTT,CATKSATTGDNQPQHF
17,TRBJ1-2,TRBD1,many,TRBV29-1,TGCAGCGTTGAAGTGGGCGGACAGGGGAAGGTGGACTATGGCTACACCTTC,CSVEVGGQGKVDYGYTF
14,TRBJ1-5,TRBD1,-,TRBV19,TGTGCCAGTTACCGACAGGGGGTCGGTCAGCCCCAGCATTTT,CASYRQGVGQPQHF
16,TRBJ2-5,TRBD2,many,TRBV19,TGTGCCAGTAAGCGAAACGGACTAGCGGGACAAGAGACCCAGTACTTC,CASKRNGLAGQETQYF
14,TRBJ1-2,-,-,TRBV7-2,TGTGCCAGCAGCTCACGCAGGGTTCGCTATGGCTACACCTTC,CASSSRRVRYGYTF
14,TRBJ1-6,TRBD1,few,TRBV7-9,TGTGCCAGCAGAGAACAGGGGGCAGGTTCACCCCTCCACTTT,CASREQGAGSPLHF
14,TRBJ2-7,-,many,TRBV7-9,TGTGCCAGCAGCAGCAGGACCTCGCCCTACGAGCAGTACTTC,CASSSRTSPYEQYF
16,TRBJ1-6,-,many,TRBV7-9,TGTGCCAGCAGCTTAGCGGCCGGGACGTACAATTCACCCCTCCACTTT,CASSLAAGTYNSPLHF
13,TRBJ1-2,TRBD1,-,TRBV2,TGTGCCAGCAGGAACACAGGGGGAGATGGCTACACCTTC,CASRNTGGDGYTF
14,TRBJ1-5,TRBD1,-,TRBV19,TGTGCCAGTGGGGGACAGGGTGTCAATCAGCCCCAGCATTTT,CASGGQGVNQPQHF
14,TRBJ1-2,-,-,TRBV6-1,TGTGCCAGCAGCCCGAGGACGGCCTACTATGGCTACACCTTC,CASSPRTAYYGYTF
16,TRBJ2-2,-,many,TRBV19,TGTGCCAGTAGTGACGGGGGCCAAACGTACACCGGGGAGCTGTTTTTT,CASSDGGQTYTGELFF
13,TRBJ2-5,-,many,TRBV12-3/TRBV12-4,TGTGCCAGCAGTTTAGCGGCAGAAGAGACCCAGTACTTC,CASSLAAEETQYF
14,TRBJ2-3,TRBD2,few,TRBV29-1,TGCAGCGTTGGGACTAGAAGGGACGCAGATACGCAGTATTTT,CSVGTRRDADTQYF
16,TRBJ1-2,TRBD1,-,TRBV29-1,TGCAGCGGGGAAAAGGGACAGGGTTCGTTTGACTATGGCTACACCTTC,CSGEKGQGSFDYGYTF
15,TRBJ2-7,-,few,TRBV7-9,TGTGCCAGCAGCTTAGGTGGACACCAAGTCTACGAGCAGTACTTC,CASSLGGHQVYEQYF
18,TRBJ2-6,TRBD1,once,TRBV20-1,TGCAGTGCTAGAAAAATCGGCAGGGGGAATTCTGGGGCCAACGTCCTGACTTTC,CSARKIGRGNSGANVLTF
13,TRBJ1-4,TRBD1,-,TRBV25-1,TGTGCCAGCAGTTTTCAGGGGGTGGAAAAACTGTTTTTT,CASSFQGVEKLFF
16,TRBJ1-4,TRBD1,-,TRBV10-3,TGTGCCACTGGGATCGAGAGGGGGCGAAGTAATGAAAAACTGTTTTTT,CATGIERGRSNEKLFF
12,TRBJ1-5,-,many,TRBV19,TGTGCCAGTAGTGCGGGGGTTGAGCCCCAGCATTTT,CASSAGVEPQHF
13,TRBJ1-5,-,-,TRBV10-3,TGTGCCATCAGCCCCAGGGAAAATCAGCCCCAGCGTTTT,CAISPRENQPQRF
12,TRBJ1-1,-,many,TRBV29-1,TGCAGCGCCGCCCCGGCGAACACTGAAGCTTTCTTT,CSAAPANTEAFF
16,TRBJ2-2,-,-,TRBV20-1,TGCAGTGCTAGACGGCTCGATCGGATGAACACCGGGGAGCTGTTTTTT,CSARRLDRMNTGELFF
14,TRBJ1-2,-,-,TRBV12-3/TRBV12-4,TGTGCCAGCAGTTTACCGGCAGCAATCTATGGCTACACCTTC,CASSLPAAIYGYTF
16,TRBJ1-4,-,few,TRBV7-9,TGTGCCAGCAGCTTAGCCACCGATATTCAGGCCCAAAAACTGTTTTTT,CASSLATDIQAQKLFF
15,TRBJ2-2,-,few,TRBV2,TGTGCCAGCAGTGAAGTTCGACAGCTGACCGGGGAGCTGTTTTTT,CASSEVRQLTGELFF
16,TRBJ2-7,-,few,TRBV4-1,TGCGCCAGCAGCCAAGGGTTGGGCAGGGGCGCCTACGAGCAGTACTTC,CASSQGLGRGAYEQYF
13,TRBJ1-2,-,many,TRBV7-9,TGTGCCAGCAGCTCGACAAGAGACTATGGCTACACCTTC,CASSSTRDYGYTF
12,TRBJ2-7,-,-,TRBV2,TGTGCCAGCTTGGACCTGGCCTACGAGCAGTACTTC,CASLDLAYEQYF
14,TRBJ1-1,-,many,TRBV7-9,TGTGCCAGCAGCTTGATGAGTGGGGGCGCTGAAGCTTTCTTT,CASSLMSGGAEAFF
13,TRBJ1-1,-,-,TRBV5-8,TGTGCCAGCAGCTTGGTCGGCAGGAGTGAAGCTTTCTTT,CASSLVGRSEAFF
16,TRBJ1-6,-,-,TRBV5-1,TGCGCCAGCAGCAATACGCGGCTTGGGTATAATTCACCCCTCCACTTT,CASSNTRLGYNSPLHF
17,TRBJ1-6,-,-,TRBV7-9,TGTGCCAGCAGCTTAACAGCCCCGAGCTCCTATAATTCACCCCTCCACTTT,CASSLTAPSSYNSPLHF
17,TRBJ2-2,TRBD2,-,TRBV4-2,TGTGCCAGCAGCCAAGCGGCGACTAGCGGGTACACCGGGGAGCTGTTTTTT,CASSQAATSGYTGELFF
11,TRBJ1-4,-,-,TRBV2,TGTGCCAGCATCAGAGGGGACGGGGCTCTTTTT,CASIRGDGALF
9,TRBJ2-5,-,once,TRBV5-1,TGCGCCAGCAGACAGATCCAGTACTTC,CASRQIQYF
15,TRBJ2-7,-,-,TRBV5-1,TGTGCCAGCTCCCCCGAAAGGCCTCGCAGGGACGAGCAGTACTTC,CASSPERPRRDEQYF
14,TRBJ1-2,-,-,TRBV5-4,TGTGCCAGCAGCCTAAATCAGGATGGCTATGGCTACACCTTC,CASSLNQDGYGYTF
15,TRBJ2-7,-,-,TRBV7-9,TGTGCCAGCAGTTACAGCTTTCCGGTCAACTACGAGCAGTACTTC,CASSYSFPVNYEQYF
13,TRBJ2-2,-,many,TRBV7-2,TGTGCCAGCAGCTTACGGCTACAGACTGAGCTGTTTTTT,CASSLRLQTELFF
12,TRBJ2-7,-,-,TRBV5-8,TGTGCCAGCGGTCCTGGAGCCTACGAGCAGTACTTC,CASGPGAYEQYF